The 2 T cell receptor beta chains below were found in one sample sequenced in a study of cytomegalovirus exposure and HLA in healthy donors. Both 60 Vbeta primers and 13 Jbeta primers went into the PCR. Clones were sequenced by immunoSEQ multiplex PCR, and TCRdb holds only the in-frame ones, with some missing. The sample holds about 180,000 clones, around 80% seen once. What was sequenced was PBMCs. Receptors were obtained from a woman in her forties in good health and CMV-seronegative.

This clone is a singleton in its sample. The chain couples TRBV7-2 to TRBJ2-5; TRBD2 matches 13 bases. In germline, CDR1 is SGHTA, CDR2 FQGNSA. V lost 3 bases and J lost 1; bases outside the gene matches: 5. The length of the CDR3 is 17 residues. CDR3 sequence reads: CASSFSGLAGPQETQYF. The CDR3 DNA reads TGTGCCAGCAGCTTTTCGGGACTAGCGGGACCCCAAGAGACCCAGTACTTC.

This clone was seen more than once but under ten times. The rearrangement joins TRBV5-4 to TRBJ2-4, with unresolved D. Germline V CDR1 and CDR2: SGHNT, YYREEE (reference sequence). The CDR3 runs 14 residues. Trimming shortened V by 4 bases and J by 8 bases, and 16 bases separated the two germline ends. The CDR3 DNA reads as TGTGCCAGCAGCCACATTTCCCAGGAAGACATTCAGTACTTC. Its translation is CASSHISQEDIQYF.